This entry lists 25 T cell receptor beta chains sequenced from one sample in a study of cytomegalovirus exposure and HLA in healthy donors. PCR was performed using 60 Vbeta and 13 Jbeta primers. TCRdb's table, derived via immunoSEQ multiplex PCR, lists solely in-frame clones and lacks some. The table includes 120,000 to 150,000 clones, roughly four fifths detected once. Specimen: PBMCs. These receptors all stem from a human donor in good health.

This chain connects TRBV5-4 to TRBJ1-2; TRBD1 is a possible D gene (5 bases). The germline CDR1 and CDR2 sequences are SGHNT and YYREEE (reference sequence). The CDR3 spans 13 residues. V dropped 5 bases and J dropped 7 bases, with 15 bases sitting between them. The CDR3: CASRWGELPGYTF. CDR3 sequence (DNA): TGTGCCAGCAGGTGGGGGGAGTTGCCTGGCTACACCTTC.

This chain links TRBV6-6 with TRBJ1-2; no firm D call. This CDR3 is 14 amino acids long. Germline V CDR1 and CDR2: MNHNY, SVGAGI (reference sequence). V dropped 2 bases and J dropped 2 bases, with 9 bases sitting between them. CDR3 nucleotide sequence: TGTGCCAGCAGTTACGAGGGAGAAAACTATGGCTACACCTTC. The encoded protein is CASSYEGENYGYTF.

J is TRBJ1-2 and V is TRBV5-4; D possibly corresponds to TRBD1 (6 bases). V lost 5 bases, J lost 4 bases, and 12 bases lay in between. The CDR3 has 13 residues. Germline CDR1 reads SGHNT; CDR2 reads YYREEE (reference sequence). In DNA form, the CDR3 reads TGTGCCAGCAGTCTGGACAGATTCTATGGCTACACCTTC. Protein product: CASSLDRFYGYTF.

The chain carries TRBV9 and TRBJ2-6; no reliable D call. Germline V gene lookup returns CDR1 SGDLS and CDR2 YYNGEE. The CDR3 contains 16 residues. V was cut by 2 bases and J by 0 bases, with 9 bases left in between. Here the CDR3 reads CASSVRHLSGANVLTF. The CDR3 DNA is TGTGCCAGCAGCGTTAGACATCTCTCTGGGGCCAACGTCCTGACTTTC.

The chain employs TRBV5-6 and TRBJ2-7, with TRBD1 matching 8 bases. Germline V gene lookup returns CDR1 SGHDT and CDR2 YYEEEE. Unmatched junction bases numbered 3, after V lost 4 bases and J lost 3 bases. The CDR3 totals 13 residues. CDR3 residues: CASSGDRIYEQYF. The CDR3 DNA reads TGTGCCAGCAGCGGGGACAGGATCTACGAGCAGTACTTC.

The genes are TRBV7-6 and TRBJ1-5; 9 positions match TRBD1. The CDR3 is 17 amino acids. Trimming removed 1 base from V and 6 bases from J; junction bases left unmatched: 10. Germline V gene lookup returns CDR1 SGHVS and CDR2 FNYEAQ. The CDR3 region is CASSLVSPDRGTQPQHF. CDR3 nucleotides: TGTGCCAGCAGCTTAGTAAGTCCGGACAGGGGAACTCAGCCCCAGCATTTT.

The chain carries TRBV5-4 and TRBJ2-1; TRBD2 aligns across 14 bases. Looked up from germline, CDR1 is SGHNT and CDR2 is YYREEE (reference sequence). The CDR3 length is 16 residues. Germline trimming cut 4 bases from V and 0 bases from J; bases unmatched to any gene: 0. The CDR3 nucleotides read TGTGCCAGCAGCGGGACTAGCGGGAGCTCCTACAATGAGCAGTTCTTC. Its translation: CASSGTSGSSYNEQFF.

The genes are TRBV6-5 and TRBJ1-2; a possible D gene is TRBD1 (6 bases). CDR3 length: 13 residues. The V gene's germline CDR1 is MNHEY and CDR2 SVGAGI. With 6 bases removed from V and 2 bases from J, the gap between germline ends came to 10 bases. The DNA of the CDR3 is TGTGCCAGCAGCACCGGGACAAACTATGGCTACACCTTC. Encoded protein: CASSTGTNYGYTF.

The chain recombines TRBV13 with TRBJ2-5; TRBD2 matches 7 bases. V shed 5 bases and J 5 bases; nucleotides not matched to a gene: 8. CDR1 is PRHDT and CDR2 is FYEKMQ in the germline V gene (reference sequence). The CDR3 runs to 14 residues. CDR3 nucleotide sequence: TGTGCCAGCAGCCTCGGGATCGGGGGGGAGACCCAGTACTTC. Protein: CASSLGIGGETQYF.

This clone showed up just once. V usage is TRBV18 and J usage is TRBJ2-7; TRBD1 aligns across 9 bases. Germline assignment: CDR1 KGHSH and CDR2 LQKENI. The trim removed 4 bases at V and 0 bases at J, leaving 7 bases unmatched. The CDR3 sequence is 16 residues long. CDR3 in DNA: TGTGCCAGCTCACAAAGCCGGGACAGGGCCTCCTACGAGCAGTACTTC. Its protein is CASSQSRDRASYEQYF.

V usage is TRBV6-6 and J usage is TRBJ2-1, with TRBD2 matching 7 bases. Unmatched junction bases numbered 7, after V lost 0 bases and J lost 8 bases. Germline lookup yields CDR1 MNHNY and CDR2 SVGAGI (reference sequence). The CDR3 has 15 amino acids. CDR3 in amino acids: CASSYSVGRWDEQFF. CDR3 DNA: TGTGCCAGCAGTTACTCGGTCGGGAGGTGGGATGAGCAGTTCTTC.

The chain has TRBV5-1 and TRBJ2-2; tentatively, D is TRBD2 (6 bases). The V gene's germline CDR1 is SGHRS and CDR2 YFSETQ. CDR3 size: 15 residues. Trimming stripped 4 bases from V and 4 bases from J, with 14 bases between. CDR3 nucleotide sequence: TGCGCCAGCAGCCCCCGTGGGGGAGGCACCGGGGAGCTGTTTTTT. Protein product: CASSPRGGGTGELFF. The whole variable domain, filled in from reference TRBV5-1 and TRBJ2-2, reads KAGVTQTPRYLIKTRGQQVTLSCSPISGHRSVSWYQQTPGQGLQFLFEYFSETQRNKGNFPGRFSGRQFSNSRSEMNVSTLELGDSALYLCASSPRGGGTGELFFGEGSRLTVL.

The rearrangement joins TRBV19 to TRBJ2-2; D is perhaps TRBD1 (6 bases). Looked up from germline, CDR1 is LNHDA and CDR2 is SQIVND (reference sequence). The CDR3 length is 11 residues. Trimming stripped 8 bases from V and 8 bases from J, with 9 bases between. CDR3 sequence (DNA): TGTGCCAGTCTAGGGGGAGGGGAGCTGTTTTTT. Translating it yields CASLGGGELFF.

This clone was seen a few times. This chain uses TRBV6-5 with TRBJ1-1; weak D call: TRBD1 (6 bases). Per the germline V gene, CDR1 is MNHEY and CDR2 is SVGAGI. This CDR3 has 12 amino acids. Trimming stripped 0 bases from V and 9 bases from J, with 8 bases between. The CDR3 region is CASSYSGTKAFF. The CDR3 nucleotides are TGTGCCAGCAGTTACTCGGGGACAAAAGCTTTCTTT.

CDR3 in amino acids: CASSLGGTRFPFF. CDR3 bases: TGTGCCAGCAGCTTAGGAGGGACTCGATTCCCGTTCTTC. The genes are TRBV7-9 and TRBJ2-1, with D perhaps matching TRBD2 (6 bases). V lost 1 base and J lost 15, with 16 bases in between. Germline-derived CDR1 and CDR2 are SEHNR and FQNEAQ (reference sequence). CDR3 length: 13 residues. Full variable domain (rest looked up from reference TRBV7-9 and TRBJ2-1): DTGVSQNPRHKITKRGQNVTFRCDPISEHNRLYWYRQTLGQGPEFLTYFQNEAQLEKSRLLSDRFSAERPKGSFSTLEIQRTEQGDSAMYLCASSLGGTRFPFFGPGTRLTVL.

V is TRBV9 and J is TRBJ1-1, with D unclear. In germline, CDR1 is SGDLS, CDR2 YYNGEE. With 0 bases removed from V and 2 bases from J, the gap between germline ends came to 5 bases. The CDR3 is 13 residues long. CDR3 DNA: TGTGCCAGCAGCGTAGGGACTAACACTGAAGCTTTCTTT. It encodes CASSVGTNTEAFF.

The CDR3 loop is CASSEARSGGGLETQYF. The CDR3 nucleotides read TGTGCCAGCAGTGAAGCGCGATCAGGGGGCGGTTTAGAGACCCAGTACTTC. This chain joins TRBV6-1 and TRBJ2-5, with 8 bases matching TRBD1. V dropped 0 bases and J dropped 4; count of bases not matched to a gene: 10. The germline CDR1 and CDR2 sequences are MNHNS and SASEGT. The CDR3 has 17 residues.

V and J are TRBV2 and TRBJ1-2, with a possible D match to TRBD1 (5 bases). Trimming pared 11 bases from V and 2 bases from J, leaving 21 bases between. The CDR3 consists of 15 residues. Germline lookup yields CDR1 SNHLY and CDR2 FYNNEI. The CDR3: CARLTRGEANYGYTF. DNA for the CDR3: TGTGCCCGACTAACGAGAGGGGAGGCCAACTATGGCTACACCTTC.

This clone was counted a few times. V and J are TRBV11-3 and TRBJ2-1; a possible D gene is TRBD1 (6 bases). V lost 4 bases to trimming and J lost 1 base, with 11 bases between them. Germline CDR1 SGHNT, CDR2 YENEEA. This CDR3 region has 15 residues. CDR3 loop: CASSSRRGSYNEQFF. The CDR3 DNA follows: TGTGCCAGCAGCTCCCGCAGGGGTTCCTACAATGAGCAGTTCTTC. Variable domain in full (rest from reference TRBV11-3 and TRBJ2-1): EAGVVQSPRYKIIEKKQPVAFWCNPISGHNTLYWYLQNLGQGPELLIRYENEEAVDDSQLPKDRFSAERLKGVDSTLKIQPAELGDSAVYLCASSSRRGSYNEQFFGPGTRLTVL.

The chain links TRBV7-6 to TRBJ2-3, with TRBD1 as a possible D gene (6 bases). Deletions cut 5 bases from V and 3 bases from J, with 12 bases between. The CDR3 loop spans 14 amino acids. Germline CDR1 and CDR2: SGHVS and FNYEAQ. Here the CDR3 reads CASSPLQGTDTQYF. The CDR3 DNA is TGTGCCAGCAGCCCCCTCCAGGGGACAGATACGCAGTATTTT.

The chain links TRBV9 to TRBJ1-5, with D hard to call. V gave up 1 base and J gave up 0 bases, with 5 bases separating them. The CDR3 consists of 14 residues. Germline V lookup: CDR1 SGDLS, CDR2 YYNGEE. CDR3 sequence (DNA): TGTGCCAGCAGCGTAAGACTTAGCAATCAGCCCCAGCATTTT. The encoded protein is CASSVRLSNQPQHF.

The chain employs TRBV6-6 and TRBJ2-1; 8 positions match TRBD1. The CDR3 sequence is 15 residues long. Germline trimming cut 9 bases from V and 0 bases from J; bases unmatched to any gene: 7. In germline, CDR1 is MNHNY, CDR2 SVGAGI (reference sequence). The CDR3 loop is CASTLTGDSYNEQFF. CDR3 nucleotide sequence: TGTGCCAGTACATTGACAGGGGACTCCTACAATGAGCAGTTCTTC.

CDR3 loop: CASSQEPGLAYNEQFF. The CDR3 DNA reads as TGCGCCAGCAGCCAAGAACCGGGACTAGCGTACAATGAGCAGTTCTTC. The J gene is TRBJ2-1, the V gene TRBV4-1; the match to TRBD2 covers 10 bases. CDR1 is MGHRA and CDR2 is YSYEKL in the germline V gene. The V and J ends lost 0 bases and 4 bases, in that order; junction bases with no gene match: 3. The CDR3 is 16 residues long.

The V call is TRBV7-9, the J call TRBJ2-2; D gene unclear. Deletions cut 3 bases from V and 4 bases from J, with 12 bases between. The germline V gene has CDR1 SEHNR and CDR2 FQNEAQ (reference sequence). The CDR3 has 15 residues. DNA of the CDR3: TGTGCCAGCAGCTTTCCCCCAAAGAGCACCGGGGAGCTGTTTTTT. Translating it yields CASSFPPKSTGELFF.

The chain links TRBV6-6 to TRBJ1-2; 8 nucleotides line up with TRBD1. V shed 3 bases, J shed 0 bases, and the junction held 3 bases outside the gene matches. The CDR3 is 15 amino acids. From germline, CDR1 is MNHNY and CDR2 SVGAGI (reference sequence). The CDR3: CASSYRTGTNYGYTF. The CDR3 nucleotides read TGTGCCAGCAGTTATAGGACAGGGACTAACTATGGCTACACCTTC.